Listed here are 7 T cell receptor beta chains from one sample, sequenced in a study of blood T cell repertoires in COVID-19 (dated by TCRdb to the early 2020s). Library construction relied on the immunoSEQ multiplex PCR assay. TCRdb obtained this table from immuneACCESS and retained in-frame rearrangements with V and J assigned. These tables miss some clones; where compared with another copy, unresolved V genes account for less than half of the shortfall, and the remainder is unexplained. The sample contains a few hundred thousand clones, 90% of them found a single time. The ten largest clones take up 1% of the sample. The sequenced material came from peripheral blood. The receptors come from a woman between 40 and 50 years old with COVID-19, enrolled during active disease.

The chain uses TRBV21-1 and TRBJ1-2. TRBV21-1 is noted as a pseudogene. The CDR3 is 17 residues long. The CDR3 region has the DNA TGTGCCAGCAGCAAAGAAATCCGAGAATCTCCTAACTATGGCTACACCTTC. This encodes CASSKEIRESPNYGYTF.

The CDR3 here is CASSPLSTDTQYF. The CDR3 region has the DNA TGTGCCAGCAGCCCACTGAGCACAGATACGCAGTATTTT. This chain uses TRBV7-2 with TRBJ2-3; D is uncertain. V was clipped by 5 bases and J by 0 bases, with 6 bases between them. The CDR3 sequence is 13 residues long. Germline V lookup: CDR1 SGHTA, CDR2 FQGNSA. The whole variable domain, filled in from reference TRBV7-2 and TRBJ2-3, reads GAGVSQSPSNKVTEKGKDVELRCDPISGHTALYWYRQSLGQGLEFLIYFQGNSAPDKSGLPSDRFSAERTGGSVSTLTIQRTQQEDSAVYLCASSPLSTDTQYFGPGTRLTVL.

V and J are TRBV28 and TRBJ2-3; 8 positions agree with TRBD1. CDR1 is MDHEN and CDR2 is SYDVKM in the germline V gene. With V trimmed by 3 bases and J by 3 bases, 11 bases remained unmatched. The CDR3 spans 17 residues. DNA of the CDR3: TGTGCCAGCAGTTTGGTCCGAAGGACAGGGAAGACAGATACGCAGTATTTT. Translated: CASSLVRRTGKTDTQYF. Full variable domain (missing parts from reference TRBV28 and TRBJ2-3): DVKVTQSSRYLVKRTGEKVFLECVQDMDHENMFWYRQDPGLGLRLIYFSYDVKMKEKGDIPEGYSVSREKKERFSLILESASTNQTSMYLCASSLVRRTGKTDTQYFGPGTRLTVL.

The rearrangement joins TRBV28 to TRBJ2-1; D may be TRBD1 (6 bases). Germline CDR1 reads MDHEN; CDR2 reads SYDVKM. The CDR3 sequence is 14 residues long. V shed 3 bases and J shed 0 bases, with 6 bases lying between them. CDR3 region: CASSLGASYNEQFF. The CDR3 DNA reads TGTGCCAGCAGTTTGGGGGCCTCCTACAATGAGCAGTTCTTC.

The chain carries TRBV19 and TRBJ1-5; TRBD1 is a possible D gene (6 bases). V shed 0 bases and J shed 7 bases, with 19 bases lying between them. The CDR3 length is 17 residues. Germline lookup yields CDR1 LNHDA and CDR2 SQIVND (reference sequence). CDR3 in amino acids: CASSIDRNRETWQPQHF. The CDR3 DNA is TGTGCCAGTAGTATAGACCGAAACAGGGAAACATGGCAGCCCCAGCATTTT.

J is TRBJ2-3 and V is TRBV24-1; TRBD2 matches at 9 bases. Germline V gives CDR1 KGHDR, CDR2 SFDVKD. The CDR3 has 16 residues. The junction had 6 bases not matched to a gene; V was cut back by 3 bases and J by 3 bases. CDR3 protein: CATSDTASGKTDTQYF. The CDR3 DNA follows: TGTGCCACCAGTGATACTGCTAGCGGGAAGACAGATACGCAGTATTTT.

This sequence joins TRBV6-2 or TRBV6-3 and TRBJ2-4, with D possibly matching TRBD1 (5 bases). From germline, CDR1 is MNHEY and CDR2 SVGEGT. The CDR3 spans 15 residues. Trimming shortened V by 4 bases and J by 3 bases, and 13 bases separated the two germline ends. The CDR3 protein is CASSWVRVGKNIQYF. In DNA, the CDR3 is TGTGCCAGCAGTTGGGTCAGGGTGGGCAAAAACATTCAGTACTTC.